The sample holds a few counts of the clone carrying this T cell receptor (beta chain). Its target is not known. The sample originates from a study of response to subunit inactivated influenza vaccine. Whole-study results and caveats: The authors proposed limited new T cell recruitment per seasonal influenza vaccination.

The CDR3 has 14 residues. Trimming left V 4 bases short and J 7 bases short, with 14 bases between. Germline V gene data show CDR1 as MGHDK and CDR2 as SYGVNS. TCRdb re-analysed the RT-PCR reads in MiXCR, keeping a single row per CDR3 protein. The data hold about 700,000 distinct CDR3 sequences, with about 14% observed a single time. This specimen was PBMCs from blood, taken 14 to 15 days before vaccination. This receptor was taken from a man aged 45-65 years who received an inactivated influenza vaccine. The chain uses TRBV25-1 and TRBJ2-1; no clear D. CDR3 in DNA: TGTGCCAGCAGTGCCTCCGGCCTAGGGAATGAGCAGTTCTTC. The encoded protein is CASSASGLGNEQFF.